This T cell receptor (beta chain) was obtained from a study of T cells of healthy individuals. Germline V lookup: CDR1 MDHEN, CDR2 SYDVKM. V gave up 2 bases and J gave up 6 bases, with 4 bases separating them. This CDR3 has 12 amino acids. This clonotype was seen at least ten times. TCRdb redid the calling of the 5' RACE reads with MiXCR, one entry per CDR3 protein. The sample lists around 63,000 distinct CDR3 sequences; about 16% were seen once. The chain links TRBV28 to TRBJ2-2, with no clear D. The TCR comes from a human donor in good health. CDR3 nucleotide sequence: TGTGCCAGCAGTTTAGCCTCCGGGGAGCTGTTTTTT. This gives the protein CASSLASGELFF.